A selection of T cell receptor beta chains follows, all from one sample in a study of blood T cell repertoires in COVID-19. This table comes from immunoSEQ multiplex PCR, and its TCRdb copy is limited to in-frame clones, with some not included. Seen here are over 50,000 clones, about three quarters observed once, and the top ten hold 15%. Sequenced: peripheral blood. Receptors were obtained from a human donor with active or convalescent COVID-19. The donor label of this sample is uncertain. The CDR3 runs from the conserved cysteine through the conserved F or W. The D gene is left open where the match is weak. Part of the rows lack a size; the others show once, few, many or a class for expanded clones.

clone_size | j_call | d_call | v_call | cdr3_aa | cdr3_nt
NA | TRBJ1-6 | TRBD1 | TRBV28 | CASLRAGQGNYSPLHF | TGTGCCAGCCTGCGGGCGGGACAGGGGAATTATTCACCCCTCCACTTT
NA | TRBJ2-5 | TRBD1 | TRBV6-5 | CASSPGGQETQYF | TGTGCCAGCAGTCCAGGGGGACAAGAGACCCAGTACTTC
NA | TRBJ2-7 | TRBD1 | TRBV28 | CASKTGSFSYEQYF | TGTGCCAGCAAGACAGGGAGTTTCTCCTACGAGCAGTACTTC
NA | TRBJ1-1 | NA | TRBV18 | CASSPVAGETEAFF | TGTGCCAGCTCACCGGTCGCAGGGGAAACTGAAGCTTTCTTT
NA | TRBJ1-2 | NA | TRBV29-1 | CSGEGQGFGYTF | TGCAGCGGCGAAGGTCAGGGGTTTGGCTACACCTTC
NA | TRBJ2-1 | TRBD2 | TRBV10-2 | CASSEPRGLAAYNEQFF | TGCGCCAGCAGTGAGCCGCGGGGACTAGCGGCCTACAATGAGCAGTTCTTC
NA | TRBJ2-2 | TRBD2 | TRBV9 | CASQLAGAGELFF | TGTGCCAGTCAACTAGCGGGAGCCGGGGAGCTGTTTTTT
NA | TRBJ1-1 | NA | TRBV28 | CASSLNSVLAFF | TGTGCCAGCAGTTTAAATTCGGTATTGGCTTTCTTT
few | TRBJ2-5 | NA | TRBV6-5 | CASSSGQRSVGTQYF | TGTGCCAGCAGCTCCGGACAGCGGTCTGTCGGGACCCAGTACTTC
NA | TRBJ1-4 | NA | TRBV11-2 | CASSLELATNEKLFF | TGTGCCAGCAGCTTAGAACTCGCAACTAATGAAAAACTGTTTTTT
NA | TRBJ1-2 | NA | TRBV6-1 | CASSEIGEDRYTF | TGTGCCAGCAGTGAAATAGGGGAAGATCGCTACACCTTC
NA | TRBJ1-2 | TRBD1 | TRBV5-1 | CASSSGQGTYGYTF | TGCGCCAGCAGCTCCGGACAGGGCACCTATGGCTACACCTTC
NA | TRBJ1-2 | TRBD1 | TRBV19 | CASRSGQGTGYTF | TGTGCCAGTCGGTCGGGACAGGGGACTGGCTACACCTTC
NA | TRBJ2-1 | NA | TRBV5-1 | CASSPPRARVNEQFF | TGCGCCAGCAGCCCCCCGAGGGCTAGGGTCAATGAGCAGTTCTTC
NA | TRBJ2-7 | TRBD2 | TRBV3-1/TRBV3-2 | CASSLRLAGGSSYEQYF | TGTGCCAGCAGCCTTAGACTAGCGGGAGGGAGCTCCTACGAGCAGTACTTC
few | TRBJ1-1 | TRBD1 | TRBV24-1 | CATSDSDRDQGAFF | TGTGCCACCAGTGATAGCGACAGGGACCAAGGAGCTTTCTTT
few | TRBJ2-3 | TRBD1 | TRBV9 | CASSVRGTGDVGNTQYF | TGTGCCAGCAGCGTGAGGGGGACAGGGGATGTGGGAAATACGCAGTATTTT
NA | TRBJ2-3 | NA | TRBV11-3 | CASSYGSATDTQYF | TGTGCCAGCAGCTACGGGTCAGCCACAGATACGCAGTATTTT
NA | TRBJ2-1 | TRBD1 | TRBV29-1 | CSVEDRDRGRDEQFF | TGCAGCGTTGAAGATCGGGACAGGGGACGGGATGAGCAGTTCTTC
NA | TRBJ2-7 | NA | TRBV19 | CASSIVQGPREQYF | TGTGCCAGTAGTATAGTACAGGGCCCCCGCGAGCAGTACTTC
NA | TRBJ2-3 | TRBD2 | TRBV4-1 | CASSSDPGLGADTQYF | TGCGCCAGCAGCTCAGACCCGGGACTAGGGGCAGATACGCAGTATTTT
NA | TRBJ2-7 | TRBD1 | TRBV19 | CASSNDRASYEQYF | TGTGCCAGTAGTAATGACAGGGCCTCCTACGAGCAGTACTTC
once | TRBJ2-1 | NA | TRBV24-1 | CATSDSGLRSYNEQFF | TGTGCCACCAGTGACTCCGGACTACGCTCCTACAATGAGCAGTTCTTC
NA | TRBJ2-1 | TRBD2 | TRBV2 | CASNRAGGGNEQFF | TGTGCCAGCAACCGAGCGGGAGGCGGGAATGAGCAGTTCTTC
NA | TRBJ1-3 | TRBD1 | TRBV7-2 | CASSFGDRAGNTIYF | TGTGCCAGCAGCTTTGGGGACAGGGCTGGAAACACCATATATTTT
NA | TRBJ1-4 | NA | TRBV19 | CASSIAASGGSVEKLFF | TGTGCCAGTAGTATAGCTGCTTCGGGGGGTTCGGTTGAAAAACTGTTTTTT
NA | TRBJ1-5 | NA | TRBV9 | CASSPGTLSNQPQHF | TGTGCCAGCAGCCCCGGGACACTCAGCAATCAGCCCCAGCATTTT
NA | TRBJ2-3 | TRBD2 | TRBV2 | CASKRADLAGTDTQYF | TGTGCCAGCAAAAGAGCGGATCTAGCGGGCACAGATACGCAGTATTTT
NA | TRBJ2-7 | NA | TRBV21-1 | CAPDDRAYEQYF | TGTGCCCCCGACGACAGGGCCTACGAGCAGTACTTC
NA | TRBJ2-5 | NA | TRBV7-8 | CASSSGAGPRQETQYF | TGTGCCAGCAGCTCGGGAGCGGGCCCGCGCCAAGAGACCCAGTACTTC
few | TRBJ2-7 | NA | TRBV11-1 | CASTAGQGWSEQYF | TGTGCCAGCACCGCCGGGCAGGGGTGGTCCGAGCAGTACTTC
NA | TRBJ2-7 | TRBD1 | TRBV24-1 | CATSAPGQGSYEQYF | TGTGCCACCAGTGCTCCGGGACAGGGCTCCTACGAGCAGTACTTC
NA | TRBJ1-6 | NA | TRBV30 | CAWSVNNQASPLHF | TGTGCCTGGAGTGTAAATAACCAGGCGTCACCCCTCCACTTT
NA | TRBJ2-1 | NA | TRBV19 | CASSILGEVHNEQFF | TGTGCCAGTAGTATTCTGGGGGAGGTGCACAATGAGCAGTTCTTC
NA | TRBJ1-5 | NA | TRBV6-2/TRBV6-3 | CASSGSGQPQHF | TGTGCCAGCAGTGGGAGCGGGCAGCCCCAGCATTTT
NA | TRBJ1-3 | NA | TRBV28 | CASNAFPGGSGNTIYF | TGTGCCAGCAACGCTTTCCCCGGGGGATCTGGAAACACCATATATTTT
NA | TRBJ2-1 | TRBD2 | TRBV9 | CASSVEGGTGTSGGNEQFF | TGTGCCAGCAGCGTAGAAGGGGGCACAGGGACTAGCGGGGGCAATGAGCAGTTCTTC
NA | TRBJ1-2 | TRBD1 | TRBV6-5 | CASSADRVESGYTF | TGTGCCAGCAGCGCAGACAGGGTGGAATCTGGCTACACCTTC
NA | TRBJ2-3 | TRBD1 | TRBV6-1 | CASSEGQGSHTQYF | TGTGCCAGCAGTGAAGGACAGGGCTCGCATACGCAGTATTTT
few | TRBJ2-3 | TRBD2 | TRBV11-2 | CASTGLVSTSTDTQYF | TGTGCCAGCACGGGACTAGTCTCTACTAGCACAGATACGCAGTATTTT
NA | TRBJ1-1 | NA | TRBV3-1/TRBV3-2 | CASSQEGLGVAEAFF | TGTGCCAGCAGCCAGGAGGGGTTGGGGGTGGCTGAAGCTTTCTTT
NA | TRBJ2-5 | TRBD2 | TRBV11-2 | CASSSLRGASGSRETQYF | TGTGCCAGCAGCTCTCTCAGGGGGGCTAGCGGGAGTCGAGAGACCCAGTACTTC
NA | TRBJ1-1 | NA | TRBV30 | CAWGGEGTEAFF | TGTGCCTGGGGCGGGGAGGGCACTGAAGCTTTCTTT
few | TRBJ2-5 | NA | TRBV2 | CASNLNTGLETQYF | TGTGCCAGCAATCTAAATACGGGGTTAGAGACCCAGTACTTC